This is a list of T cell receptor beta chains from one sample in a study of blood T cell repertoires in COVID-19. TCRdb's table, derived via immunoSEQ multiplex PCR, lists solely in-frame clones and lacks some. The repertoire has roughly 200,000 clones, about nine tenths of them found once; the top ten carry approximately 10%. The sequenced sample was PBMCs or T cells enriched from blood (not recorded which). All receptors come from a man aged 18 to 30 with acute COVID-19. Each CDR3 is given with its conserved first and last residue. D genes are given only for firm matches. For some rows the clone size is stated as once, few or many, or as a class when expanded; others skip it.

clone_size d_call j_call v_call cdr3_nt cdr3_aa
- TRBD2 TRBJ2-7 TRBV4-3 TGCGCCAGCAGCCGTGGACTAGCGGGAGCCGCCGAGCAGTACTTC CASSRGLAGAAEQYF
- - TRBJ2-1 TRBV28 TGTGCCAGCAGGGTAGGAGGAACCTACAATGAGCAGTTCTTC CASRVGGTYNEQFF
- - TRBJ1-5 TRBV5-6 TGTGCCAGCAGCTTGAGTCAGGGCGGCCAGCCCCAGCATTTT CASSLSQGGQPQHF
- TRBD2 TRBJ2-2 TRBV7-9 TGTGCCAGCAGCCCTGCCGGGACTAGAATTAACACCGGGGAGCTGTTTTTT CASSPAGTRINTGELFF
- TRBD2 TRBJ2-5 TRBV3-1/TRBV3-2 TGTGCCAGCAGCCATGTTTGGGGGAGGGGGACCCAGTACTTC CASSHVWGRGTQYF
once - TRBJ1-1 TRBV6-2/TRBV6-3 TGTGCCAGCAGTCCGTTCGACACTGAAGCTTTCTTT CASSPFDTEAFF
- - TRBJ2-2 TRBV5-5 TGTGCCAGCAGCACCACGGGGGATAGCACCGGGGAGCTGTTTTTT CASSTTGDSTGELFF
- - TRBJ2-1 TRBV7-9 TGTGCCAGCAGCTTAGCTGACAGGAGTTTGGGTGAGCAGTTCTTC CASSLADRSLGEQFF
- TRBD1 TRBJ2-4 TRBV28 TGTGCCAGCAGTGTTCGACAGGGTTCGTTCGCCATTCAGTACTTC CASSVRQGSFAIQYF
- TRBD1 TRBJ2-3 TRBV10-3 TGTGCCATCACCGGTGACAGGGCAGATACGCAGTATTTT CAITGDRADTQYF
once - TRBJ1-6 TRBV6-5 TGTGCCAGCAGTTACTCGAATCCCCAGGGGAATTCACCCCTCCACTTT CASSYSNPQGNSPLHF
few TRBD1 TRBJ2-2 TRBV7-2 TGTGCCAGCAGCGCGACGACAGGGGCCGGCGGGGAGCTGTTTTTT CASSATTGAGGELFF
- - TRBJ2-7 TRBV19 TGTGCCAGTAGTATTGACCGGGGGTACGAGCAGTACTTC CASSIDRGYEQYF
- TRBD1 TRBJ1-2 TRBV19 TGTGCCAGTAGTATAGATCTACCGGGGACAGGGGAAGACGGCTACACCTTC CASSIDLPGTGEDGYTF
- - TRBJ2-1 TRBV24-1 TGTGCCACCAGTGATTTTTTGGGCAGTAATGAGCAGTTCTTC CATSDFLGSNEQFF
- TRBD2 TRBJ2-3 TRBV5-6 TGTGCCAGCAGCGATAGCGGGACCACAGATACGCAGTATTTT CASSDSGTTDTQYF
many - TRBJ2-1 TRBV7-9 TGTGCCAGCAGCTTAACGCAGTATGATTCCTACAATGAGCAGTTCTTC CASSLTQYDSYNEQFF
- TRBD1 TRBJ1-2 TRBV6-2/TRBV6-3 TGTGCCAGCAGTTATGACAGCCAGGGGGCTATTTATGGCTACACCTTC CASSYDSQGAIYGYTF
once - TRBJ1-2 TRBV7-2 TGTGCCAGCAGCTTGGAAACAGGCAACTATGGCTACACCTTC CASSLETGNYGYTF
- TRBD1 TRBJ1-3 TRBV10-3 TGTGCCATCAGTGAGCCAGGGGGGCACGGAAACACCATATATTTT CAISEPGGHGNTIYF
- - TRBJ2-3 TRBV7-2 TGTGCCAGCAGCTTACCACCTCAGACAGAAGTGGGCACAGATACGCAGTATTTT CASSLPPQTEVGTDTQYF
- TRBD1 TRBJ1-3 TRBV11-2 TGTGCCAGCAGCCCTAGACAGGGCTTGGTGGACACCATATATTTT CASSPRQGLVDTIYF
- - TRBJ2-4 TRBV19 TGTGCCAGTAGTATAGGGGGACAAGCCAAAAACATTCAGTACTTC CASSIGGQAKNIQYF
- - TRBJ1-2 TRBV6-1 TGTGCCAGCAGTGAAGTGTCAGTTTATGGCTACACCTTC CASSEVSVYGYTF
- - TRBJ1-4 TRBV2 TGTGCCGGGTTGAGGGAAAAACTGTTTTTT CAGLREKLFF
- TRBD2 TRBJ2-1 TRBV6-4 TGTGCCAGCAGTGACGAGACTAGCGGGAGTTCAATTAATGAGCAGTTCTTC CASSDETSGSSINEQFF
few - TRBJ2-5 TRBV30 TGTGCCTACTCTGAGGGACTTACCGACACCCAGTACTTC CAYSEGLTDTQYF
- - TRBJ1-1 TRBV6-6 TGTGCCAGCTCTGTCGGGAGCACGAACACTGAAGCTTTCTTT CASSVGSTNTEAFF
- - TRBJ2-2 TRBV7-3 TGTGCCAGCAGCTTAGGGGTTCTGCGGGCGGCGGGCACCGGGGAGCTGTTTTTT CASSLGVLRAAGTGELFF
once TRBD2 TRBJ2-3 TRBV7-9 TGTGCCAGCAGCCCAAGACCCTCTAGCGGGAGGGTCACAGATACGCAGTATTTT CASSPRPSSGRVTDTQYF
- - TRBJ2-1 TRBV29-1 TGCAGCGTTCTAAGTGCCGATGAGCAGTTCTTC CSVLSADEQFF
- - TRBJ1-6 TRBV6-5 TGTGCCAGCTATGCGGCAGAAGGATCACCCCTCCACTTT CASYAAEGSPLHF
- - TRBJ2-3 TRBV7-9 TGTGCCAGCAGCTTAGACGGGGGAGATACGCAGTATTTT CASSLDGGDTQYF
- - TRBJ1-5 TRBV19 TGTGCCAGTACCTCGGGACATGAGAGCCAGCCCCAGCATTTT CASTSGHESQPQHF
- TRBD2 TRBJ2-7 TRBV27 TGTGCCAGCAGTCCTTCTCCTAGCGGGAGAATCTACGAGCAGTACTTC CASSPSPSGRIYEQYF
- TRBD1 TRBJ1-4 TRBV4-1 TGCGCCAGCAGTCGATGGGCCACAGGGGGTGGGTCTAATGAAAAACTGTTTTTT CASSRWATGGGSNEKLFF
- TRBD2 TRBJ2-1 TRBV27 TGTGCCAGCACCCTGGGACTAGCGGGAGCCTATGAGCAGTTCTTC CASTLGLAGAYEQFF
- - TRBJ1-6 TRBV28 TGTGCCAGCAGTTTCCAGGGATGGTCACCCCTCCACTTT CASSFQGWSPLHF
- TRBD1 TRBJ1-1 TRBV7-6 TGTGCCAGCAGCCTCGTGACAGGGAGGATGAACACTGAAGCTTTCTTT CASSLVTGRMNTEAFF
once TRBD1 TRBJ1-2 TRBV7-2 TGTGCCAGCAGTTCCGGGACAGGGATCGGCTACACCTTC CASSSGTGIGYTF
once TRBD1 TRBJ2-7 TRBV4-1 TGCGCCAGCAGCCAGCCGGGACAGGGGATTTACGAGCAGTACTTC CASSQPGQGIYEQYF
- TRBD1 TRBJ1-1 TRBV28 TGTGCCAGCAGTTTATGGACAGGGTGGACTGAAGCTTTCTTT CASSLWTGWTEAFF
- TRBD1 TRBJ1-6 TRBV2 TGTGCCAGCAGTGCCCGGGTGGGACAGAGTAATTCACCCCTCCACTTT CASSARVGQSNSPLHF
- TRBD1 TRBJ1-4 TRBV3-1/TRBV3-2 TGTGCCAGCAGCCAAGTCACAACAGGGGGCGGTGAAAAACTGTTTTTT CASSQVTTGGGEKLFF
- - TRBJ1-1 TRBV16 TGTGCCAGCAGCCACGGGGGAACTGAAGCTTTCTTT CASSHGGTEAFF
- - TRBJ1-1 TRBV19 TGTGCCAGTAGAACTTACGGGTCCGAATACACTGAAGCTTTCTTT CASRTYGSEYTEAFF
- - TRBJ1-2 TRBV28 TGTGCCAGCAGTCGAATTAATCCGGGGAACTATGGCTACACCTTC CASSRINPGNYGYTF
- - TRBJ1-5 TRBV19 TGTGCCAGCCATAGGGCGGGGCAGCCCCAGCATTTT CASHRAGQPQHF
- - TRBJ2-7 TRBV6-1 TGTGCCAGCAGTGAAGCGAGCGGCACCTCCTACGAGCAGTACTTC CASSEASGTSYEQYF
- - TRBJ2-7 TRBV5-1 TGCGCCAGCCGTGACACCTACGAGCAGTACTTC CASRDTYEQYF
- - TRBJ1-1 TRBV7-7 TGTGCTAGCAGCTTAGCCCAGGAGGGGAACACTGAAGCTTTCTTT CASSLAQEGNTEAFF
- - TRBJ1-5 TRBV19 TGTGCCAGTAGTATAGGCTGGGGAGATCAGCCCCAGCATTTT CASSIGWGDQPQHF
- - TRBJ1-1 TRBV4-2 TGTGCCAGCAGCCACCCCGAGGGGGGGCGAGCGGACACTGAAGCTTTCTTT CASSHPEGGRADTEAFF